This T cell receptor beta chain came from a study of T cell responses to AZD1222 COVID-19 vaccine (dated by TCRdb to about 2021). A note on the overall study: TCR sequencing was performed for over 230 trial participants, of whom around 210 were given two doses of AZD1222 and some 26 were given two doses of MenACWY control vaccine. Enrollment into the trials was organized by age into subgroups of 18-55, 56-69 and 70-plus years, and those subgroups contained roughly 150, 30 and 60 TCR-sequenced participants, respectively. Study-wide conclusions, independent of this receptor: After two AZD1222 doses, both the breadth and the depth of spike-specific TCRs were significantly higher than at day 0 and than in MenACWY recipients. Conclusions about previously exposed vaccinees were limited because only 5 or 6 AZD1222 recipients were SARS-CoV-2 seropositive at baseline. The 56-69-year group was small, and its depth increase did not reach significance, likely because of low power. Reportedly, close to half of the unique spike-specific TCRs recognized epitopes lying outside the regions that are mutated in the B.1.351 and B.1.1.7 variants. Participants were mostly white British and included more females than males, and it was suggested by the authors that clonal diversity may have been underestimated. The whole spike protein was spanned by vaccine-associated CD4 TCRs, and dominant responses were seen in regions 160-218 and 743-854. No day 14 peak-response samples were available, so repertoires were characterized only after the peak T cell response.

What this sample's time point label stands for: about 28 days (+/-7) after the second vaccine dose. AZD1222 recipients whose second dose came at about 4 weeks and those whose second dose came at about 12 weeks were combined into one group, since spike-specific TCR depth and breadth did not differ between the two schedules. Vaccinee samples were obtained from the UK trials COV001 and COV002, which included a single-blind randomized controlled phase 2/3 trial of AZD1222 (ChAdOx1 nCoV-19) in healthy adults. For TCRbeta chain sequencing, PBMC samples from trial participants were taken at day 0 and at day 28 after the second dose. Notes on this clone: It lacks a known antigen. No much larger clone is present one base from it, and per-base qualities are unavailable.

CDR1 is given as SGHKS and CDR2 as YYEKEE, both from the germline V gene (reference sequence). From the cysteine through the phenylalanine, the CDR3 covers 14 amino acids. The DNA shown is the 42-base CDR3, in frame from base 1. For this chain, trimming is 3 bases at the V end and 10 bases at the J end, and the number of junction bases without a gene match is 10. The CDR3 regions of human TCRbeta chains were analyzed by immunosequencing. The paper's processing steps were these. TCRs in the repertoires were matched against a reference library of SARS-CoV-2-specific TCRs that had been generated with the MIRA antigen-specificity platform. Breadth meant the fraction of unique TCRs that were SARS-CoV-2-associated, whereas depth meant the fraction of total T cells that were SARS-CoV-2-associated. Using the MIRA data, each spike-specific TCR was mapped to the spike region that the TCR reacts to and placed in a CD4 or CD8 class. Log10-transformed breadth and depth values were compared by one-way ANOVA with Sidak's multiple comparisons tests. Entries here come from immuneACCESS through TCRdb and include only in-frame sequences with V and J called. Some clones fail to appear in such tables; in the studies checked, an unresolved V gene covers under half of the shortfall, and the cause of the remainder is unknown. V, J and clone size are those of that table, while D and trimming were read from the DNA. The sample table holds 130,000 or so clones, of which roughly 93% were seen once. Of the sample, 0.9% to 1.2% is held by the ten largest clones.

The rearranged chain carries TRBV5-5 and TRBJ1-1; TRBD1 lines up with 9 middle nucleotides. The clonotype comes from an adult who received the AZD1222 COVID-19 vaccine. Sequencing used peripheral blood, obtained 28 days after the second AZD1222 dose. Here is the DNA: TGTGCCAGCAGCTCGCCGACAGGGGGAGGTCGAGCTTTCTTT. Translation gives CASSSPTGGGRAFF.